Listed here are 5 T cell receptor beta chains from one sample, sequenced in a study of blood T cell repertoires in COVID-19. Method: immunoSEQ multiplex PCR; TCRdb's copy keeps in-frame clones and lacks some. Of approximately 440,000 clones in the sample, about 90% were seen once. Specimen: PBMCs or T cells enriched from blood (not recorded which). The receptors originated from a man between 18 and 35 years old who had recovered from COVID-19.

The chain joins TRBV6-5 to TRBJ1-4; unclear D gene. CDR3 length: 13 amino acids. Trimming removed 8 bases from V and 0 bases from J, with 7 bases in between. Germline V gene lookup returns CDR1 MNHEY and CDR2 SVGAGI. DNA of the CDR3: TGTGCCAGCGTACAAGCAACTAATGAAAAACTGTTTTTT. Amino acids: CASVQATNEKLFF.

In its sample, this clone was seen once. The rearrangement links TRBV3-1 (or the pseudogene TRBV3-2) to TRBJ1-3, with TRBD1 matching over 7 bases. Per germline, CDR1 LGHDT and CDR2 YNNKEL (reference sequence). The CDR3 has 15 amino acids. With 4 bases clipped from V and 4 bases from J, the junction kept 7 bases outside the gene matches. The CDR3 is CASSRGTGAGNTIYF. In DNA form, the CDR3 reads TGTGCCAGCAGCCGTGGTACAGGGGCGGGAAACACCATATATTTT.

The chain combines TRBV4-1 with TRBJ1-5, with D hard to call. V dropped 4 bases and J dropped 10 bases, with 14 bases sitting between them. Germline CDR1 and CDR2: MGHRA and YSYEKL. The CDR3 sequence is 13 residues long. The CDR3 DNA sequence: TGCGCCAGCAGCCCCTCGGGGAGCGAACCCCAGCATTTT. This sequence encodes CASSPSGSEPQHF.

This rearrangement joins TRBV6-6 to TRBJ1-4, with D possibly being TRBD1 (6 bases). The CDR3 has 14 amino acids. CDR1 is MNHNY, CDR2 SVGAGI, per germline (reference sequence). Trimming cost V 6 bases and J 3 bases, with 11 bases left between them. CDR3 in DNA: TGTGCCAGCAGGCAACAGGGACCTAATGAAAAACTGTTTTTT. Encoded protein: CASRQQGPNEKLFF.

This clone showed up just a few times. The chain links TRBV2 to TRBJ2-1; 8 positions match TRBD1. The trim removed 7 bases at V and 9 bases at J, leaving 5 bases unmatched. The CDR3 length is 12 residues. Germline V gene data show CDR1 as SNHLY and CDR2 as FYNNEI. The CDR3 loop is CASTLTGGEQFF. Written as DNA, the CDR3 is TGTGCCAGCACCCTTACAGGGGGTGAGCAGTTCTTC.